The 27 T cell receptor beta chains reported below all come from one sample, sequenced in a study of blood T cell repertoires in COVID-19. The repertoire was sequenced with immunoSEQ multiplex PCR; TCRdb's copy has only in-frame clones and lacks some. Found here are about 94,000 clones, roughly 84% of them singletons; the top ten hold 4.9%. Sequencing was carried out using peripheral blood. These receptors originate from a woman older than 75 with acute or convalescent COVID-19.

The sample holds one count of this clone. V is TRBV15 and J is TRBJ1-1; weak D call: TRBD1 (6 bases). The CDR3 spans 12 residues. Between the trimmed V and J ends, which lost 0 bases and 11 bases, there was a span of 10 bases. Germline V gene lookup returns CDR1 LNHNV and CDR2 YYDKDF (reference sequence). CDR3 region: CATSRDQGSAFF. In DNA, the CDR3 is TGTGCCACCAGCAGAGATCAGGGGTCGGCTTTCTTT. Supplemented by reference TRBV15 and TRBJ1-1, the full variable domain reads DAMVIQNPRYQVTQFGKPVTLSCSQTLNHNVMYWYQQKSSQAPKLLFHYYDKDFNNEADTPDNFQSRRPNTSFCFLDIRSPGLGDTAMYLCATSRDQGSAFFGQGTRLTVV.

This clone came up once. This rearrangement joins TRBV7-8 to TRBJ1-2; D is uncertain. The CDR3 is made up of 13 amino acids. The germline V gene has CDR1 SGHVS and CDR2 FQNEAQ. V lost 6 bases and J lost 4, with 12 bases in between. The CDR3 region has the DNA TGTGCCAGCAGTTACGCCAGCGGCTATGGCTACACCTTC. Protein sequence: CASSYASGYGYTF. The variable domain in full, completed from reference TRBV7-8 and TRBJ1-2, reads GAGVSQSPRYKVAKRGQDVALRCDPISGHVSLFWYQQALGQGPEFLTYFQNEAQLDKSGLPSDRFFAERPEGSVSTLKIQRTQQEDSAVYLCASSYASGYGYTFGSGTRLTVV.

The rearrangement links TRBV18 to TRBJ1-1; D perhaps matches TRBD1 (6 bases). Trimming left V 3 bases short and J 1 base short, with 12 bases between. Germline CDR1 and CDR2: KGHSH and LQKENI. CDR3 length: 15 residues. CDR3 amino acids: CASSPQQGWNTEAFF. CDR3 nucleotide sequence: TGTGCCAGCTCACCTCAACAGGGCTGGAACACTGAAGCTTTCTTT.

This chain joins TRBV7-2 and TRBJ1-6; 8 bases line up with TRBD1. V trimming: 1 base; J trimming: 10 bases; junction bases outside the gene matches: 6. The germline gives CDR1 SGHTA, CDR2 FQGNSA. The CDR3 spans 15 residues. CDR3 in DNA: TGTGCCAGCAGCTTAGGGCGACAGGGGACCTCACCCCTCCACTTT. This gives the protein CASSLGRQGTSPLHF.

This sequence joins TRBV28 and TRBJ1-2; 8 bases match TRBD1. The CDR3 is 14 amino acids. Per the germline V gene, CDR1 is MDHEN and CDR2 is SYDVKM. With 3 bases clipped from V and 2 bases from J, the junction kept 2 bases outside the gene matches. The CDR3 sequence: CASSFRGRNYGYTF. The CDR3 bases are TGTGCCAGCAGTTTCAGGGGGCGCAACTATGGCTACACCTTC.

The CDR3 sequence: CASSIQMAGPQHF. The DNA for the CDR3 is TGTGCCAGCAGTATACAGATGGCAGGGCCCCAGCATTTT. The gene calls are TRBV6-5 and TRBJ1-5; no firm D call. Germline CDR1 reads MNHEY; CDR2 reads SVGAGI. The V end was cut by 5 bases, the J end by 9 bases, with 14 bases between. There are 13 residues in the CDR3.

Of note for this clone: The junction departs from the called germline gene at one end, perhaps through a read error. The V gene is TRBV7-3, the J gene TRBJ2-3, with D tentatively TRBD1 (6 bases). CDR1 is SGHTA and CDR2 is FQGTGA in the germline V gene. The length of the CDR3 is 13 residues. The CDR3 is CAGSSARGNTQYF. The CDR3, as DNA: TGTGCCGGCAGCTCTGCCAGGGGAAATACGCAGTATTTT.

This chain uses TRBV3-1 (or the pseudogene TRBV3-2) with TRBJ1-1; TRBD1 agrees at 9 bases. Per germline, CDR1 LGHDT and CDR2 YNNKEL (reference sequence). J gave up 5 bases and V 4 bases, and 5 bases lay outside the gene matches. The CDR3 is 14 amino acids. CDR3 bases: TGTGCCAGCAGCCCAGGACAGGGGAGAACTGAAGCTTTCTTT. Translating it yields CASSPGQGRTEAFF.

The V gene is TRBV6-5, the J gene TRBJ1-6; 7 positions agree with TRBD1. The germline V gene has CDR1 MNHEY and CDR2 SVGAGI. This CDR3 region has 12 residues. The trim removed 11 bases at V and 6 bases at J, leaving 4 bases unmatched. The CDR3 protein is CASGQSNSPLHF. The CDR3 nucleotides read TGTGCCTCGGGACAGAGTAATTCACCCCTCCACTTT.

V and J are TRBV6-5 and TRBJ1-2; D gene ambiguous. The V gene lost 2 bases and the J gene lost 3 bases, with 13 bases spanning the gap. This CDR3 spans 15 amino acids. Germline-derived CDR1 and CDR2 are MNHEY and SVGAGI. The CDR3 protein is CASSYRWTRDYGYTF. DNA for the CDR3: TGTGCCAGCAGTTACCGGTGGACGCGGGACTATGGCTACACCTTC.

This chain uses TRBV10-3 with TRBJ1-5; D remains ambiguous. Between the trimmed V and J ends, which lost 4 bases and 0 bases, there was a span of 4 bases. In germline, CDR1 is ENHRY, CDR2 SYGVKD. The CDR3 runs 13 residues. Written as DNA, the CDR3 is TGTGCCATCAGTGGTAATAGCAATCAGCCCCAGCATTTT. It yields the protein CAISGNSNQPQHF.

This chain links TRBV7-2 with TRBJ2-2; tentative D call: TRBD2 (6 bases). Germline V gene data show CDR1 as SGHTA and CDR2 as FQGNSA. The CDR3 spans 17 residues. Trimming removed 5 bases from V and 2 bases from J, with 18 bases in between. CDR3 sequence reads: CASSQLGIAANTGELFF. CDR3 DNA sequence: TGTGCCAGCAGCCAGTTAGGAATAGCGGCTAACACCGGGGAGCTGTTTTTT.

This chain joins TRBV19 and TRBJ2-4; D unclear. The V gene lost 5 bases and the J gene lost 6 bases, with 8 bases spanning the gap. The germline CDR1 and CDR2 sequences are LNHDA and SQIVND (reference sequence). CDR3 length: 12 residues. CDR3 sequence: CASSPRGNIQYF. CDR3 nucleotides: TGTGCCAGTAGTCCTAGAGGAAACATTCAGTACTTC.

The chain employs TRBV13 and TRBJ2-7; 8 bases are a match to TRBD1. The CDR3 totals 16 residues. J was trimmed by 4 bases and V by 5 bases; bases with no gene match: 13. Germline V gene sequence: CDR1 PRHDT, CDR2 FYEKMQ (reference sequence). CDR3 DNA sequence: TGTGCCAGCAGCCAAACTAAGACAGGGGTAGGTTACGAGCAGTACTTC. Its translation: CASSQTKTGVGYEQYF.

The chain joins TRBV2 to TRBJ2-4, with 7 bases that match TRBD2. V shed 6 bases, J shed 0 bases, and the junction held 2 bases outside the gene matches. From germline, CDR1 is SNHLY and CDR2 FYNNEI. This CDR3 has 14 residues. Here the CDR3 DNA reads TGTGCCAGCAGGGGGACTACAGCCAAAAACATTCAGTACTTC. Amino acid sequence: CASRGTTAKNIQYF.

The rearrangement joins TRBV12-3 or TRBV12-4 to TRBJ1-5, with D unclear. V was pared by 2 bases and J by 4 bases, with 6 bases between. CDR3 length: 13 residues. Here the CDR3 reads CASSLQINQPQHF. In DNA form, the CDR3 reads TGTGCCAGCAGTTTACAGATTAATCAGCCCCAGCATTTT.

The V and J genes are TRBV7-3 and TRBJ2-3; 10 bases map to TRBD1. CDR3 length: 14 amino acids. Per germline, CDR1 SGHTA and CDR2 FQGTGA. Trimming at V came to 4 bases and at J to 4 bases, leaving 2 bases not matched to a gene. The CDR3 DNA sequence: TGTGCCAGCAGCTCTGGGACAGGGGCAGATACGCAGTATTTT. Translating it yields CASSSGTGADTQYF.

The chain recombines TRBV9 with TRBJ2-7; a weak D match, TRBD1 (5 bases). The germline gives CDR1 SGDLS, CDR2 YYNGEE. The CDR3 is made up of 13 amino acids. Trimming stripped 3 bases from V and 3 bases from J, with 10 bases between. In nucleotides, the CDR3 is TGTGCCAGCAGCGCCCAGGGTATCTACGAGCAGTACTTC. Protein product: CASSAQGIYEQYF.

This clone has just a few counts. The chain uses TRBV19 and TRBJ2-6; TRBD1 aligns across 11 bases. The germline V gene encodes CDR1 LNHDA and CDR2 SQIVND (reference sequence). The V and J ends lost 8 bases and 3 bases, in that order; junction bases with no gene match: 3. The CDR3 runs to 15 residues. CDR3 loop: CASPDRGLGANVLTF. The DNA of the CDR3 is TGTGCCAGTCCGGACAGGGGGCTTGGGGCCAACGTCCTGACTTTC.

The CDR3 protein is CASSTEGQRGAVRGFGEQYF. DNA for the CDR3: TGTGCCAGCAGCACCGAAGGCCAGCGGGGGGCGGTTCGTGGGTTCGGCGAGCAGTACTTC. The genes are TRBV4-2 and TRBJ2-7, with 9 bases lining up with TRBD2. Germline assignment: CDR1 LGHNA and CDR2 YNFKEQ. The CDR3 is made up of 20 amino acids. The ends lost 5 bases at V and 6 bases at J; junction bases unmatched: 26.

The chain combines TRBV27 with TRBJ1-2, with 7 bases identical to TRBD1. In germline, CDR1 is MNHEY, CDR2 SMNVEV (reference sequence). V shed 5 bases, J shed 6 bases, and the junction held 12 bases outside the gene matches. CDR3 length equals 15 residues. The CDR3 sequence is CASSPIDRAYDGYTF. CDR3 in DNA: TGTGCCAGCAGTCCGATTGACAGGGCCTACGATGGCTACACCTTC.

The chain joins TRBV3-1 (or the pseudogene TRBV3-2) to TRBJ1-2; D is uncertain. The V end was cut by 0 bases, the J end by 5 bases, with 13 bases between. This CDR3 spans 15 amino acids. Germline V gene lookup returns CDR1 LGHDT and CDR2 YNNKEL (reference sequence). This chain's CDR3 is CASSQDGLGIYGYTF. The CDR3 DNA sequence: TGTGCCAGCAGCCAAGATGGACTAGGGATATATGGCTACACCTTC.

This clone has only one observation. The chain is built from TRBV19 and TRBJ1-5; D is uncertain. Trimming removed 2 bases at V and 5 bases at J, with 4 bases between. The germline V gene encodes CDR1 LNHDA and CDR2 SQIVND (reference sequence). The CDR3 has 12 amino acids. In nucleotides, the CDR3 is TGTGCCAGTAGTATATCTTATCAGCCCCAGCATTTT. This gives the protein CASSISYQPQHF.

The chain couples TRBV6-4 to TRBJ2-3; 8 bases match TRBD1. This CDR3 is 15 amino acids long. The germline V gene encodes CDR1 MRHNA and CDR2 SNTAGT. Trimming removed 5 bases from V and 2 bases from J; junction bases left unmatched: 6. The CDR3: CASSSGQGVTDTQYF. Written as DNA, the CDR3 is TGTGCCAGCAGTTCTGGACAGGGCGTCACAGATACGCAGTATTTT.

The DNA for the CDR3 is TGTGCCAGCAGCGTAGGCGGGTCTAGCACAGATACGCAGTATTTT. Translated: CASSVGGSSTDTQYF. The V and J genes are TRBV9 and TRBJ2-3; tentative D call: TRBD2 (5 bases). The CDR3 sequence is 15 residues long. Germline V gene lookup returns CDR1 SGDLS and CDR2 YYNGEE. The V end lost 0 bases, the J end lost 0 bases, and 8 bases lay between the germline ends.

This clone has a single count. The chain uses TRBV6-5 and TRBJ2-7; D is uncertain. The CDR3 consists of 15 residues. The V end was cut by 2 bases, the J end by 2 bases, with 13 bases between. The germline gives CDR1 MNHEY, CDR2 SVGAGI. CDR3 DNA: TGTGCCAGCAGTTACGGCACAGTAAGGACCTACGAGCAGTACTTC. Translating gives CASSYGTVRTYEQYF.

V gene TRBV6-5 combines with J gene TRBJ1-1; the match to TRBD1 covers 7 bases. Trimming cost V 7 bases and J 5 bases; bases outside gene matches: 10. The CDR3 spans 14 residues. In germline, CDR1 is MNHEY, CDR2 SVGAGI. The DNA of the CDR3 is TGTGCCAGCACTCCGACAGGGTCGGGGACTGAAGCTTTCTTT. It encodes CASTPTGSGTEAFF.